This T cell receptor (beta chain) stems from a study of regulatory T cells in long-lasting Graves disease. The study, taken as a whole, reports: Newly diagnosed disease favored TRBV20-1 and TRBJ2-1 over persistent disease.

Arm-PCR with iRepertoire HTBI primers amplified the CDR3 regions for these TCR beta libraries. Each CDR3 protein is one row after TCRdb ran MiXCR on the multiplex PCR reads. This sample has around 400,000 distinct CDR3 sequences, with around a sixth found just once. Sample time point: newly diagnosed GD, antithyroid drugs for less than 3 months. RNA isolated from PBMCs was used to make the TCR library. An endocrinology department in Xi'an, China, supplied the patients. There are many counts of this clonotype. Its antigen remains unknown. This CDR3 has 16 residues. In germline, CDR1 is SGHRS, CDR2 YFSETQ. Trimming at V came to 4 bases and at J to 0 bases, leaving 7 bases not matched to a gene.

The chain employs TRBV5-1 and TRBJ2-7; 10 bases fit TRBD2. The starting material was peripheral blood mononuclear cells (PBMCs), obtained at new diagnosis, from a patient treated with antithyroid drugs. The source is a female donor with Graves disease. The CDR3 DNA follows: TGCGCCAGCAGCCTGGCTAGCGGGGGAAGCTCCTACGAGCAGTACTTC. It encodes CASSLASGGSSYEQYF.